This T cell receptor (beta chain) appears in the sequencing data of a study of T cells in Graves' hyperthyroidism and ophthalmopathy. Germline V lookup: CDR1 MNHEY, CDR2 SMNVEV (reference sequence). Trimming cost V 2 bases and J 9 bases; bases outside gene matches: 6. CDR3 size: 16 residues. Concerning this clonotype itself: A much larger clone differs by one base, so this may be a read error.

Recently diagnosed hyperthyroidism of less than 2 months' duration affected patients aged 18 to 65. Out of approximately 10 ml of fresh peripheral blood came the PBMCs. TCR beta CDR3 regions were amplified from RNA. HTBI primers drove first-round RT-PCR of the TCR CDR3. TCRdb independently ran MiXCR on the multiplex PCR reads; one entry per CDR3 protein. Of roughly 700,000 distinct CDR3 sequences listed, approximately 15% are singletons. This rearrangement joins TRBV27 to TRBJ2-1; TRBD2 agrees at 14 bases. Sequencing was performed on blood. This receptor was obtained from a man aged 50 to 59 with Graves' hyperthyroidism. The CDR3 DNA follows: TGTGCCAGCAGTTTACGGGGACTAGCGGGAGATGGTGAGCAGTTCTTC. Protein product: CASSLRGLAGDGEQFF.